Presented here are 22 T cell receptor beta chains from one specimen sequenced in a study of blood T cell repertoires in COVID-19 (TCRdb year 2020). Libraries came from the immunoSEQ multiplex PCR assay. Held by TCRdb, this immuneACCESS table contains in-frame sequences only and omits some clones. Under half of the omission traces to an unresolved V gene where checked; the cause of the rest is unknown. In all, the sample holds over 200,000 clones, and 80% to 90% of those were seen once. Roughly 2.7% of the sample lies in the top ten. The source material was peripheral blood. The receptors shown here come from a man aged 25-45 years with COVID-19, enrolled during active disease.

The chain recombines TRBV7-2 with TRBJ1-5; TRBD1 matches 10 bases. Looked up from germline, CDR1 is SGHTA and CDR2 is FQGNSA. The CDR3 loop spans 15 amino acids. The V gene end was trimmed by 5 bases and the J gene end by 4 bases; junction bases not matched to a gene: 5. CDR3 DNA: TGTGCCAGCAGCCCCGACAGGGGGCAGAATCAGCCCCAGCATTTT. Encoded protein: CASSPDRGQNQPQHF.

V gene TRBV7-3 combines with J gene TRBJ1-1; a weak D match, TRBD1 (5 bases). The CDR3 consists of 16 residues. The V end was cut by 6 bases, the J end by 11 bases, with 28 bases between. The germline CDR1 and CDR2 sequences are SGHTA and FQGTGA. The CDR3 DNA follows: TGTGCCAGCAGTTCCCCCCCGGGACTTTCGGGGTTTGGTGCTTTCTTT. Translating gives CASSSPPGLSGFGAFF. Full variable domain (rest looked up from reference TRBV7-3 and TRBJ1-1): GAGVSQTPSNKVTEKGKYVELRCDPISGHTALYWYRQSLGQGPEFLIYFQGTGAADDSGLPNDRFFAVRPEGSVSTLKIQRTERGDSAVYLCASSSPPGLSGFGAFFGQGTRLTVV.

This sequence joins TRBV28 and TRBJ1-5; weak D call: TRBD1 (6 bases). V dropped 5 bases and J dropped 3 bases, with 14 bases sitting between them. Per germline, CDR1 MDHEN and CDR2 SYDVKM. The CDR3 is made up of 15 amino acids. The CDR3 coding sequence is TGTGCCAGCAGTCCCCCGGACAGTCACAATCAGCCCCAGCATTTT. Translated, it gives CASSPPDSHNQPQHF.

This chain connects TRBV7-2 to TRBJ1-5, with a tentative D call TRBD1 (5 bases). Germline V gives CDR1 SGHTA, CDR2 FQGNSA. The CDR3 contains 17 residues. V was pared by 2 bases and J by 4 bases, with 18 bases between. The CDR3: CASSLNSPMTANQPQHF. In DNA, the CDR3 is TGTGCCAGCAGCTTAAATAGCCCCATGACAGCAAATCAGCCCCAGCATTTT.

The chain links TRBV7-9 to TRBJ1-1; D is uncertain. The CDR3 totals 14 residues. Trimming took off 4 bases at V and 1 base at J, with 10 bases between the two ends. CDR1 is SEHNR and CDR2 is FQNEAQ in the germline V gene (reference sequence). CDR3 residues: CASSSNEPNTEAFF. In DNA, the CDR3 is TGTGCCAGCAGCTCAAATGAGCCGAACACTGAAGCTTTCTTT.

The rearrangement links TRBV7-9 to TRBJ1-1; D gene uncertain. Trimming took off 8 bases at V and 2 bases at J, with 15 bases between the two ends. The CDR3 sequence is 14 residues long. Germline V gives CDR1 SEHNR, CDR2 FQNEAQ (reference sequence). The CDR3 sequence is CASFPWEGNTEAFF. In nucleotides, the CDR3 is TGTGCCAGCTTTCCGTGGGAGGGAAACACTGAAGCTTTCTTT.

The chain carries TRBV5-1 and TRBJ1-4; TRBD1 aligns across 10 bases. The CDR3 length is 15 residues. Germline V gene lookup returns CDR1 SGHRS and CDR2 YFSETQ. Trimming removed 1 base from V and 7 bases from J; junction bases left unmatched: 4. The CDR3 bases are TGCGCCAGCAGCTTGCGGGGACAGGGGAGTGAAAAACTGTTTTTT. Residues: CASSLRGQGSEKLFF.

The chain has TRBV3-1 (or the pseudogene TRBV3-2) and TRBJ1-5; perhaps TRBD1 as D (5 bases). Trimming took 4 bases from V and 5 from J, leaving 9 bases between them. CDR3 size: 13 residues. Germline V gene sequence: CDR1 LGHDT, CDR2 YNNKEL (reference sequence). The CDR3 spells CASSPDTHQPQHF. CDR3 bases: TGTGCCAGCAGCCCGGACACTCATCAGCCCCAGCATTTT.

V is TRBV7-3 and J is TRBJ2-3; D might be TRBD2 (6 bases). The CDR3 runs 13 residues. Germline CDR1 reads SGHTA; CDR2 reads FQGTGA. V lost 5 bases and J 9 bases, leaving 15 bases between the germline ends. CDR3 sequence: CASSDRGIGTQYF. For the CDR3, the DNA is TGTGCCAGCAGCGATCGGGGGATCGGAACGCAGTATTTT.

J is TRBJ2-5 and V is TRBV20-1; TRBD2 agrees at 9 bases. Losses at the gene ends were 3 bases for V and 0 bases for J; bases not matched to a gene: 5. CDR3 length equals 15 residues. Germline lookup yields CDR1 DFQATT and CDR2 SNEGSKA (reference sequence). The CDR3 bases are TGCAGTGCTAGTAGGACTAGCGAACACCAAGAGACCCAGTACTTC. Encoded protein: CSASRTSEHQETQYF.

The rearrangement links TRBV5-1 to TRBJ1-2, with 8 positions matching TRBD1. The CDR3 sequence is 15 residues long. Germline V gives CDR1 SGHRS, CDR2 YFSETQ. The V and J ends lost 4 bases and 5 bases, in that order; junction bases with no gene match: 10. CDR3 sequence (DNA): TGCGCCAGCAGCCTTTTCCCCGGGACAGGTTATGGCTACACCTTC. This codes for CASSLFPGTGYGYTF.

CDR3 in amino acids: CASSLSNTEAFF. DNA for the CDR3: TGTGCCAGCAGTTTGAGCAACACTGAAGCTTTCTTT. The genes are TRBV7-9 and TRBJ1-1; D gene ambiguous. Trimming shortened V by 6 bases and J by 2 bases, and 7 bases separated the two germline ends. The CDR3 extends over 12 amino acids. Germline assignment: CDR1 SEHNR and CDR2 FQNEAQ (reference sequence).

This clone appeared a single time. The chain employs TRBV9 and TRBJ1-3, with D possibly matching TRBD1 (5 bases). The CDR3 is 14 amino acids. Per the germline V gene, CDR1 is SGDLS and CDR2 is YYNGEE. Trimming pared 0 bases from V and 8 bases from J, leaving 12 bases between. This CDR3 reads CASSVGYLGDTIYF. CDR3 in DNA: TGTGCCAGCAGCGTAGGGTATTTAGGGGACACCATATATTTT.

The CDR3 DNA reads as TGTGCCAGCTCTTTTGGGCAGGGGGCGGCTTTCTTT. Protein: CASSFGQGAAFF. The chain couples TRBV28 to TRBJ1-1, with 8 positions matching TRBD1. CDR3 length equals 12 residues. The V and J ends lost 8 bases and 11 bases, in that order; junction bases with no gene match: 10. Germline V gene lookup returns CDR1 MDHEN and CDR2 SYDVKM.

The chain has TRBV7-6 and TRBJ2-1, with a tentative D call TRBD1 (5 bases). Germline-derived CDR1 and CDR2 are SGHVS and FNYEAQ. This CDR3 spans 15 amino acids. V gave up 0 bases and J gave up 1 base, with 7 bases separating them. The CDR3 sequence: CASSLARGSYNEQFF. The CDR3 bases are TGTGCCAGCAGCTTAGCAAGGGGTTCCTACAATGAGCAGTTCTTC.

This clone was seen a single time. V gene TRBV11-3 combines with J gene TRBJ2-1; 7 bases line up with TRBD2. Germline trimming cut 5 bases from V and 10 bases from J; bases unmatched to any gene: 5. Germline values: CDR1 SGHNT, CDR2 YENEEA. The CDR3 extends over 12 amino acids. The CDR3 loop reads CASSPAGNEQFF. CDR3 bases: TGTGCCAGCAGCCCAGCGGGGAACGAGCAGTTCTTC.

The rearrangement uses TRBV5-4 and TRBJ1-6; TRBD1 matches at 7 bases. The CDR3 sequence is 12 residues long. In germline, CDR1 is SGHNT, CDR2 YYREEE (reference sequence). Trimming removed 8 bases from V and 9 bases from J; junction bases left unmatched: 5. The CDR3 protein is CARHRGSSPLHF. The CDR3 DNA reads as TGTGCCAGACACAGGGGTAGTTCACCCCTCCACTTT.

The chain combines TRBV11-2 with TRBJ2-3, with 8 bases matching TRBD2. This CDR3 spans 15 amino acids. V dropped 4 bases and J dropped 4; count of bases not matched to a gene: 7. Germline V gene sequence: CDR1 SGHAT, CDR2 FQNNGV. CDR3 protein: CASSYSSGGSDTQYF. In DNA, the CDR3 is TGTGCCAGCAGCTACTCAAGCGGGGGCTCAGATACGCAGTATTTT.

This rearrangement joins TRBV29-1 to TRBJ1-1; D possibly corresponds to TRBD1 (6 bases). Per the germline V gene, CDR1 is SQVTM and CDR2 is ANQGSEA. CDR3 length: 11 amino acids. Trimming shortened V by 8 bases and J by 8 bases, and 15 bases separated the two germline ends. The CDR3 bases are TGCAGCTCGACTGATGGGGGCGAAGCTTTCTTT. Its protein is CSSTDGGEAFF.

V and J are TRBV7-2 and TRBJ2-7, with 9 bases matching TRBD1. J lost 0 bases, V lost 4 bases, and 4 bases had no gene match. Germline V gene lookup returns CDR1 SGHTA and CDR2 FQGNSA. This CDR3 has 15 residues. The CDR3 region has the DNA TGTGCCAGCAGCTGGGGACAGGGCAACTCCTACGAGCAGTACTTC. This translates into CASSWGQGNSYEQYF.

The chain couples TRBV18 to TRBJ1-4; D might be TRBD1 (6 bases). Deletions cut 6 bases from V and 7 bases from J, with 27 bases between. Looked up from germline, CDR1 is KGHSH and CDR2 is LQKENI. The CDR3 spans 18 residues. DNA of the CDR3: TGTGCCAGCTCTCCCAACAACCCCCTGGGGACAAAGTCTGAAAAACTGTTTTTT. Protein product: CASSPNNPLGTKSEKLFF.

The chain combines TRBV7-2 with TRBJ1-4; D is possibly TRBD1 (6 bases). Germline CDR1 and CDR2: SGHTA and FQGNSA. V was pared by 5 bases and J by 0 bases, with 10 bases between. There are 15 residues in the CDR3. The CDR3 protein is CASSPDRSTNEKLFF. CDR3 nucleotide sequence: TGTGCCAGCAGCCCGGACAGATCAACTAATGAAAAACTGTTTTTT.